The source of this T cell receptor (beta chain) is a study of shared clonotypes between healthy human individuals (dated by TCRdb to 2019 to 2021). About the full investigation: Two women and three men aged 18 to 49 years were included in the cohort. For each donor, CD4 naive and CD4 memory were each run on three plates, CD8 naive on two plates, and CD8 memory on one plate. The study deeply sequenced blood TCR repertoires of 5 or 6 healthy adults to estimate repertoire size and the extent of clonotype sharing between individuals. To increase sequencing depth and limit assay-specific biases, different laboratories used diverse techniques to prepare libraries and sequence TCR repertoires. Between about 0.9 and 10 billion PBMCs per donor were obtained by leukapheresis.

Using the deep immunoSEQ assay, multiplex PCR amplified TCR CDR3 regions from genomic DNA. Genomic DNA extracted from each cell subset was distributed evenly over all wells of several immunoSEQ 96-well plates, and each plate served as one replicate. For sorted subsets, approximately 210 ng of genomic DNA, equivalent to around 31,000 T cell genomes, went into each replicate PCR. The purified libraries were quantified using a Qubit 3.0 fluorometer, sized with a Bioanalyzer 2100, and then quantified again using the KAPA Library Quantification kit. Each immunoSEQ 96-well plate was sequenced on its own single-read 150-cycle Illumina NextSeq 550 flow cell. As for how the authors treated the data: Because only junctional sequences without quality scores were contained in the immunoSEQ output, filtering matching that applied to full-length reads could not be performed. To assign V/J genes and CDR3, sequences were annotated against IMGT germline references using PyIR, a Python wrapper for IgBLAST v1.9. Reads were removed for weak V/J assignments (E-value above 1e-6), missing CDR3, stop codons, out-of-frame junctions, or ambiguous translated residues. V3J clonotypes were defined by identical inferred V gene, J gene, and CDR3 amino acid sequence. Percentage overlap between repertoires was computed as shared unique clonotypes divided by the size of the smaller repertoire. RTK rarefaction, the Chao1 estimator, and Recon v2.1 estimates of unobserved clonotypes were used to assess repertoire richness. Generation probabilities for all TCRbeta clonotypes obtained by the gDNA method from a handful of donors were computed using OLGA. The immuneACCESS repertoire file appears here via TCRdb, limited to in-frame rearrangements. These files lack a portion of the clones; in checked studies, under half of the deficit traces to unresolved V genes, and the cause of the others is not known. The V and J calls and the clone size are those of that table, but D and trimming were determined from the DNA. The sample table holds more than 2,000,000 clones, of which approximately 95% were seen once. 0.39% of the sample is taken by the ten largest.

About this clone: No cognate antigen has been identified for it. No per-base quality is available; no much larger clone lies one base away.

What the study reported, not specific to this receptor: When several donors were compared, the shared fraction of clonotypes was about 5% for naive CD4, around 3.6% for naive CD8, roughly 2.5% for memory CD4, and less than 0.45% for memory CD8. Even with the large sequencing depth, rarefaction of the sorted-subset datasets indicated that sequencing was incomplete. Pairwise subsampling indicated that sequencing depth was expected to affect the degree of clonotype sharing among donors. Compared with non-shared clonotypes, the clonotypes found in all four sorted-subset donors had higher generation probabilities. The genetic and exposure-history diversity represented was limited by the small number of donors. Estimated clonotype richness was generally larger for naive than for memory subsets. Sampling was restricted to blood, and TCR repertoires in tissue are likely to differ from TCR repertoires in blood.

The donors were healthy, HIV-negative adults with no recently reported acute infections or vaccinations. Only Caucasian adults living in Nashville, Tennessee, USA were represented among the donors. CD4+ T cells were enriched by magnetic negative selection, after which naive cells were positively selected on CD45RA and the negative fraction was taken as the memory subset. Blood was collected by leukapheresis, and PBMCs were isolated by Ficoll-Histopaque density gradient centrifugation and then cryopreserved in liquid nitrogen vapor phase. Analytical flow cytometry was used to check the purity and quantity of every magnetically sorted T cell population. Each sorted fraction had its genomic DNA isolated and then quantified by UV absorbance on a Nanodrop 2000c. From the cysteine through the phenylalanine, the CDR3 covers 17 amino acids. Of all the DNA, just the CDR3 is kept, 51 bases in frame from base 1. V was cut back by 0 bases and J by 0 bases, leaving a gap of 15 bases between them. The CDR1 and CDR2 encoded by the germline V gene are SGHRS and YFSETQ.

The sample was naive CD4+ T cells from PBMCs. The sample's cell subset or site label, in plain terms: CD45RA+ positively selected. The sequence joins TRBV5-1 to TRBJ1-2; tentative D gene TRBD1, with 6 bases matching. This TCR came from a man aged 18 to 30 in good health. Some clones in this sample may be carry-over from other donors' samples. The CDR3 region reads CASSLARGPPPNYGYTF. The sequenced DNA: TGCGCCAGCAGCTTGGCACGGGGGCCCCCTCCTAACTATGGCTACACCTTC.